The rows below give T cell receptor beta chains drawn from one sample of a study of blood T cell repertoires in COVID-19. The repertoire was sequenced with immunoSEQ multiplex PCR; TCRdb's copy has only in-frame clones and lacks some. The table includes roughly 180,000 clones, 75% to 90% detected once. The sequenced sample was peripheral blood. The receptor set was obtained from a woman aged 55-69 years with acute or convalescent COVID-19. CDR3s include the opening cysteine and the closing phenylalanine or tryptophan. A D gene is named only where the DNA matches it firmly. Some rows mark clone size as missing; the rest say once, few, many or name a class of expanded clone.

v_call: TRBV24-1
d_call: TRBD2
j_call: TRBJ2-1
clone_size: once
cdr3_nt: TGTGCCACCAGTCCGGGACTAGCGGGAGGCGATGAGCAGTTCTTC
cdr3_aa: CATSPGLAGGDEQFF

v_call: TRBV5-1
d_call: TRBD1
j_call: TRBJ2-2
clone_size: -
cdr3_nt: TGCGCCAGCAGCCAAGGACAGGGGGGTGGCACCGGGGAGCTGTTTTTT
cdr3_aa: CASSQGQGGGTGELFF

v_call: TRBV30
d_call: TRBD2
j_call: TRBJ2-4
clone_size: -
cdr3_nt: TGTGCCTGGATGGACAACCGTCTAGCGGGAGGCCAGTACTTC
cdr3_aa: CAWMDNRLAGGQYF

v_call: TRBV5-1
d_call: TRBD1
j_call: TRBJ1-2
clone_size: -
cdr3_nt: TGCGCCAGCAGCCTGACCTCCACAGGGGAAGGCTACACCTTC
cdr3_aa: CASSLTSTGEGYTF

v_call: TRBV2
d_call: -
j_call: TRBJ2-2
clone_size: -
cdr3_nt: TGTGCCAGCAGATCGGGGGGCTTGAACACCGGGGAGCTGTTTTTT
cdr3_aa: CASRSGGLNTGELFF

v_call: TRBV19
d_call: TRBD1
j_call: TRBJ1-2
clone_size: -
cdr3_nt: TGTGCCAGTACCGAACAGGGGGCGAGAGGTGGCTACACCTTC
cdr3_aa: CASTEQGARGGYTF

v_call: TRBV18
d_call: -
j_call: TRBJ2-3
clone_size: once
cdr3_nt: TGTGCCAGCTCTCGGTCCGAGGATACGCAGTATTTT
cdr3_aa: CASSRSEDTQYF

v_call: TRBV2
d_call: -
j_call: TRBJ1-2
clone_size: -
cdr3_nt: TGTGCCAGCAGTGAAGCGCCTCGAGGGGGTGGCTACACCTTC
cdr3_aa: CASSEAPRGGGYTF

v_call: TRBV11-1
d_call: TRBD2
j_call: TRBJ2-7
clone_size: -
cdr3_nt: TGTGCCAGCAGACTAGCGGGAGGGCCTGACGGCCGCGAGCAGTACTTC
cdr3_aa: CASRLAGGPDGREQYF

v_call: TRBV7-8
d_call: -
j_call: TRBJ1-6
clone_size: few
cdr3_nt: TGTGCCAGCGGCACCGATAATTCACCCCTCCACTTT
cdr3_aa: CASGTDNSPLHF

v_call: TRBV6-5
d_call: TRBD2
j_call: TRBJ2-3
clone_size: -
cdr3_nt: TGTGCCAGCAAGGCGGGAGTAACAGATACGCAGTATTTT
cdr3_aa: CASKAGVTDTQYF

v_call: TRBV9
d_call: -
j_call: TRBJ2-6
clone_size: once
cdr3_nt: TGTGCCAGCAGCGCAAACAGGGTGCTGGGGGCCAACGTCCTGACTTTC
cdr3_aa: CASSANRVLGANVLTF

v_call: TRBV5-1
d_call: -
j_call: TRBJ1-4
clone_size: -
cdr3_nt: TGCGCCAGCAGCTCGGAGGGACTCGCTAATGAAAAACTGTTTTTT
cdr3_aa: CASSSEGLANEKLFF

v_call: TRBV14
d_call: TRBD1
j_call: TRBJ1-2
clone_size: once
cdr3_nt: TGTGCCAGCAGCCAAGACCCGGGACAGCTAACCTATGGCTACACCTTC
cdr3_aa: CASSQDPGQLTYGYTF

v_call: TRBV10-3
d_call: -
j_call: TRBJ2-1
clone_size: -
cdr3_nt: TGTGCCATCAGTGTCCCGACGGAGGGGCGGTATGAGCAGTTCTTC
cdr3_aa: CAISVPTEGRYEQFF

v_call: TRBV5-1
d_call: TRBD1
j_call: TRBJ1-2
clone_size: -
cdr3_nt: TGCGCCAGCAGCTGGACAGGGGAAAATGGCTACACCTTC
cdr3_aa: CASSWTGENGYTF

v_call: TRBV7-7
d_call: -
j_call: TRBJ2-2
clone_size: -
cdr3_nt: TGTGCTACCGCTTCGATCGGGAGCACCGGGGAGCTGTTTTTT
cdr3_aa: CATASIGSTGELFF

v_call: TRBV6-6
d_call: TRBD2
j_call: TRBJ2-7
clone_size: few
cdr3_nt: TGTGCCAGCAGTTACTCTCTTCTAGCGGGAGATGGCGAGCAGTACTTC
cdr3_aa: CASSYSLLAGDGEQYF

v_call: TRBV9
d_call: TRBD2
j_call: TRBJ2-7
clone_size: -
cdr3_nt: TGTGCCAGCAGCCCCCATACGGGAGGAGGCGAGCAGTACTTC
cdr3_aa: CASSPHTGGGEQYF

v_call: TRBV15
d_call: -
j_call: TRBJ1-1
clone_size: -
cdr3_nt: TGTGCCACCAGCAGAGTCTCGGACACTGAAGCTTTCTTT
cdr3_aa: CATSRVSDTEAFF

v_call: TRBV25-1
d_call: -
j_call: TRBJ2-1
clone_size: once
cdr3_nt: TGTGCCAGCAGTGGGGCGGGACGCCTAAGCCAGTTCTTC
cdr3_aa: CASSGAGRLSQFF

v_call: TRBV5-1
d_call: -
j_call: TRBJ1-4
clone_size: -
cdr3_nt: TGCGCCAGCAGCTTGCGGAGGGGAACTAATGAAAAACTGTTTTTT
cdr3_aa: CASSLRRGTNEKLFF

v_call: TRBV6-5
d_call: -
j_call: TRBJ1-1
clone_size: -
cdr3_nt: TGTGCCAGCAGTTACTCGAGCCCAGGCAGGAACACTGAAGCTTTCTTT
cdr3_aa: CASSYSSPGRNTEAFF

v_call: TRBV10-2
d_call: TRBD1
j_call: TRBJ1-2
clone_size: -
cdr3_nt: TGCGCCAGCAGAGAACAGGGGATCTATGGCTACACCTTC
cdr3_aa: CASREQGIYGYTF

v_call: TRBV15
d_call: -
j_call: TRBJ2-1
clone_size: -
cdr3_nt: TGTGCCACCAGCAGAGCCGGGACTCGATTCAATGAGCAGTTCTTC
cdr3_aa: CATSRAGTRFNEQFF

v_call: TRBV19
d_call: TRBD1
j_call: TRBJ1-3
clone_size: -
cdr3_nt: TGTGCCGCCCAAAGACAGGGTTTGTCTGGAAACACCATATATTTT
cdr3_aa: CAAQRQGLSGNTIYF

v_call: TRBV14
d_call: TRBD2
j_call: TRBJ2-1
clone_size: once
cdr3_nt: TGTGCCAGCAGCCAAGGTACTAGCGGGGGGTACAATGAGCAGTTCTTC
cdr3_aa: CASSQGTSGGYNEQFF

v_call: TRBV5-5
d_call: -
j_call: TRBJ2-5
clone_size: -
cdr3_nt: TGTGCCAGCAGCTTGATCAGCCAAGAGACCCAGTACTTC
cdr3_aa: CASSLISQETQYF

v_call: TRBV11-1
d_call: -
j_call: TRBJ2-1
clone_size: -
cdr3_nt: TGTGCCAGCAGCTTAGTAGCGGACCTATACAATGAGCAGTTCTTC
cdr3_aa: CASSLVADLYNEQFF